These 20 T cell receptor beta chains originate from one sample sequenced in a study of molecular identifiers for immune sequencing clone quantification. TCRdb independently ran MiXCR on the PCR reads; one entry per CDR3 protein. The table shows about 510,000 distinct CDR3 sequences, with around 23% occurring only once. Source material: naive CD8+ T cells from blood, with Jurkat cell RNA spiked in. The sample's subset: FACS-sorted CD8+CD4-CCR7+CD45RA+ naive T cells. The receptors derive from a human donor in good health. Some libraries in this study had Jurkat cell RNA spiked in.

The rearrangement uses TRBV29-1 and TRBJ2-3; perhaps TRBD2 as D (6 bases). The V and J ends lost 8 bases and 6 bases respectively, with 24 bases between them. Germline assignment: CDR1 SQVTM and CDR2 ANQGSEA. The CDR3 consists of 15 residues. The CDR3 nucleotides read TGCAGCATAGCCGACCCTAGCGAGCCGCAGGATACGCAGTATTTT. It yields the protein CSIADPSEPQDTQYF.

This clonotype appeared many times. This chain uses TRBV27 with TRBJ1-5, with a weak D call TRBD1 (6 bases). Looked up from germline, CDR1 is MNHEY and CDR2 is SMNVEV (reference sequence). V was shortened by 2 bases and J by 8 bases, with 13 bases between the two germline ends. There are 14 residues in the CDR3. CDR3 nucleotides: TGTGCCAGCAGTTTAAGGGCAGGGGTGAAGCCCCAGCATTTT. Its protein is CASSLRAGVKPQHF.

The chain recombines TRBV6-1 with TRBJ2-7; D remains unclear. The CDR3 has 13 amino acids. Germline CDR1 MNHNS, CDR2 SASEGT. Between the trimmed V and J ends, which lost 5 bases and 5 bases, there was a span of 13 bases. The CDR3 reads CASSNGRTHEQYF. CDR3 nucleotides: TGTGCCAGCAGTAACGGACGGACCCACGAGCAGTACTTC.

Worth noting for this clonotype: A much larger clonotype is one base distant, so this may be a read error. J is TRBJ1-1 and V is TRBV28; D is uncertain. V was trimmed by 1 base and J by 4 bases, leaving 10 bases between them. The CDR3 is made up of 14 amino acids. CDR1 and CDR2 (germline): MDHEN, SYDVKM. CDR3 region: CASSLFGRSTEAFF. CDR3 coding DNA: TGTGCCAGCAGTTTATTTGGTCGGAGCACTGAAGCTTTCTTT.

In its sample, this clonotype was seen many times. As DNA, the CDR3 is TGTGCCAGCAGTCCTCTAGCGGTGTCCTACAATGAGCAGTTCTTC. Its protein product is CASSPLAVSYNEQFF. The chain is built from TRBV6-4 and TRBJ2-1; 7 bases align to TRBD2. Germline lookup yields CDR1 MRHNA and CDR2 SNTAGT. The CDR3 spans 15 residues. The J segment lost 1 base and the V segment lost 5 bases, leaving 5 bases of the junction unmatched.

This clonotype was counted a few times. CDR3 in amino acids: CASSLDQNTYYEQYF. In nucleotides, the CDR3 is TGCGCCAGCAGCTTGGACCAAAACACCTACTACGAGCAGTACTTC. This chain uses TRBV5-1 with TRBJ2-7; D is unclear. The V gene lost 0 bases and the J gene lost 3 bases, with 13 bases spanning the gap. The CDR3 has 15 residues. Germline values: CDR1 SGHRS, CDR2 YFSETQ.

In this sample, this clonotype turned up a few times. The chain uses TRBV5-1 and TRBJ2-1; a possible D gene is TRBD2 (5 bases). CDR1 and CDR2 from the germline V gene are SGHRS and YFSETQ. The germline V and J ends were trimmed by 2 bases and 0 bases, with 12 bases remaining between them. The CDR3 length is 16 residues. CDR3 protein: CASSFGSVSSYNEQFF. As DNA, the CDR3 is TGCGCCAGCAGCTTCGGTAGCGTTAGCTCCTACAATGAGCAGTTCTTC.

The chain combines TRBV30 with TRBJ1-5; a weak D match, TRBD1 (6 bases). V was shortened by 0 bases and J by 10 bases, with 13 bases between the two germline ends. Germline values: CDR1 GTSNPN, CDR2 SVGIG (reference sequence). CDR3 length: 13 residues. CDR3 in DNA: TGTGCCTGGAGTGTCCTGGGGGCAGGCCCCCAGCATTTT. Protein: CAWSVLGAGPQHF.

This clonotype was counted only a few times. DNA for the CDR3: TGTGCCACCAGTGACGACAGCTTTAGCAATCAGCCCCAGCATTTT. Its protein is CATSDDSFSNQPQHF. This chain joins TRBV24-1 and TRBJ1-5; D perhaps matches TRBD1 (5 bases). Germline CDR1 KGHDR, CDR2 SFDVKD. The CDR3 sequence is 15 residues long. The V and J ends lost 4 bases and 0 bases respectively, with 9 bases between them.

This clonotype showed up just a few times. The chain has TRBV20-1 and TRBJ2-7; possibly TRBD1 for D (5 bases). V shed 0 bases and J shed 1 base, with 10 bases lying between them. The germline gives CDR1 DFQATT, CDR2 SNEGSKA (reference sequence). The CDR3 runs 14 residues. Here the CDR3 DNA reads TGCAGTGCTAGAGACAGGGCGACGTCCTACGAGCAGTACTTC. Translation gives CSARDRATSYEQYF.

CDR3: CSASEDFYEQYF. In DNA, the CDR3 is TGCAGTGCTAGTGAGGACTTCTACGAGCAGTACTTC. V gene TRBV20-1 combines with J gene TRBJ2-7; perhaps TRBD2 as D (5 bases). Germline CDR1 DFQATT, CDR2 SNEGSKA (reference sequence). The CDR3 covers 12 residues. V dropped 3 bases and J dropped 3 bases, with 9 bases sitting between them.

The chain recombines TRBV5-3 with TRBJ1-4; D remains ambiguous. TRBV5-3 has ORF status, its function being uncertain. Trimming cost V 4 bases and J 8 bases, with 15 bases left between them. The CDR3 totals 14 residues. The CDR3 is CARSAGPGSEKLFF. The DNA for the CDR3 is TGTGCCAGAAGCGCCGGGCCAGGAAGCGAAAAACTGTTTTTT.

In the case of this clonotype: No conserved phenylalanine or tryptophan ends this CDR3, so it is likely a read error. The genes are TRBV11-2 and TRBJ2-3; D remains ambiguous. The CDR3 is 13 amino acids. V lost 1 base, J lost 2 bases, and 4 bases lay in between. The germline CDR1 and CDR2 sequences are SGHAT and FQNNGV. The CDR3 here is CASSLAITDTQYS. Here the CDR3 DNA reads TGTGCCAGCAGCTTAGCTATCACAGATACGCAGTATTCT.

This clonotype was detected a few times. The chain employs TRBV10-2 and TRBJ2-3, with 12 positions matching TRBD2. Germline loops: CDR1 WSHSY, CDR2 SAAADI. The length of the CDR3 is 15 residues. Trimming removed 5 bases from V and 6 bases from J; junction bases left unmatched: 6. The CDR3 DNA sequence: TGCGCCAGCAGTTTCCTAGCGGGGGGGATTGATACGCAGTATTTT. Its protein is CASSFLAGGIDTQYF.

Many counts were recorded for this clonotype. The V gene is TRBV6-1, the J gene TRBJ2-3; 8 bases fit TRBD2. The CDR3 is 17 amino acids. Germline V lookup: CDR1 MNHNS, CDR2 SASEGT. Unmatched junction bases numbered 8, after V lost 1 base and J lost 2 bases. DNA of the CDR3: TGTGCCAGCAGTGAAGTAACAGCGGGGGACTACACAGATACGCAGTATTTT. Translating it yields CASSEVTAGDYTDTQYF.

Details on this clonotype: A read error may be the cause here, since a much bigger clone is one base away. V and J are TRBV30 and TRBJ2-5; TRBD2 aligns across 8 bases. After removal of 5 bases from V and 5 bases from J, the junction contained 10 bases not matched to a gene. Per the germline V gene, CDR1 is GTSNPN and CDR2 is SVGIG (reference sequence). The CDR3 contains 14 residues. CDR3 amino acids: CAWDNSGNVETQYF. DNA for the CDR3: TGTGCCTGGGACAATAGCGGGAATGTCGAGACCCAGTACTTC.

Details on this clonotype: A read error may explain this, as a much larger clone is one base away. The rearrangement uses TRBV12-3 or TRBV12-4 and TRBJ2-3, with TRBD1 matching 7 bases. The CDR3 length is 13 residues. The CDR3 sequence is CASSLRGTDAQYF. The CDR3 DNA reads as TGTGCCAGCAGTTTAAGGGGGACAGATGCGCAGTATTTT.

This clonotype was counted at least ten times. The chain carries TRBV10-2 and TRBJ1-3; D unresolved. This CDR3 is built from 14 residues. Germline V gene sequence: CDR1 WSHSY, CDR2 SAAADI. Trimming removed 0 bases at V and 0 bases at J, with 3 bases between. Here the CDR3 reads CASSESYSGNTIYF. The DNA for the CDR3 is TGCGCCAGCAGTGAGTCATACTCTGGAAACACCATATATTTT.

Note on this clonotype: A clone one base away is much larger, so this may be a read error. CDR3 residues: CAGSYGAGGIDTQYF. CDR3 coding DNA: TGTGCCGGCAGTTACGGCGCGGGAGGGATAGATACGCAGTATTTT. The J gene is TRBJ2-3, the V gene TRBV6-5; 9 nucleotides match TRBD2. The CDR3 is made up of 15 amino acids. The germline gives CDR1 MNHEY, CDR2 SVGAGI.

Regarding this clonotype: Its ends do not fully match the called genes, so a read error is possible. The chain couples TRBV14 to TRBJ2-7; the D is unclear. Germline-derived CDR1 and CDR2 are SGHDN and FVKESK. The CDR3 covers 15 residues. The DNA of the CDR3 is TGTGCCAGCAGCCAAGAAGTAGGCACCTCCTACGAGCTGTACTTC. The encoded protein is CASSQEVGTSYELYF.